A selection of T cell receptor beta chains follows, all from one sample in a study of cytomegalovirus exposure and HLA in healthy donors. This table comes from immunoSEQ multiplex PCR, and its TCRdb copy is limited to in-frame clones, with some not included. The repertoire holds approximately 140,000 clones, with 65% to 90% as singletons. Sample: PBMCs. These receptors all come from a man aged 50 or older in good health and CMV-seronegative. Both conserved end residues are part of each CDR3. Each record gives: V gene, D gene, clone size, J gene, CDR3 length, CDR3 protein, CDR3 DNA. A D gene is named only where the DNA matches it firmly. Size is stated for part of the rows, as once, few or many counts, or as a class when the clone is expanded.

>TRBV5-1|-|-|TRBJ2-1|16
CASSLGAGRPYNEQFF
TGCGCCAGCAGCTTGGGGGCGGGTAGGCCTTACAATGAGCAGTTCTTC
>TRBV18|-|-|TRBJ2-7|14
CASSPPDRSYERYF
TGTGCCAGCTCACCACCTGACAGGTCCTACGAGCGGTACTTC
>TRBV7-3|TRBD2|-|TRBJ2-2|17
CASSYGLAGGGTGELFF
TGTGCCAGCAGCTACGGACTAGCGGGGGGGGGCACCGGGGAGCTGTTTTTT
>TRBV6-5|TRBD1|-|TRBJ2-7|15
CASSLLGQGSYEQYF
TGTGCCAGCAGTCTCTTGGGACAGGGATCCTACGAGCAGTACTTC
>TRBV5-1|TRBD2|-|TRBJ2-7|15
CASSPLAGGTYEQYF
TGCGCCAGCAGCCCTTTAGCGGGGGGCACATACGAGCAGTACTTC
>TRBV7-2|-|-|TRBJ1-3|14
CASSPTQGLGAIYF
TGTGCCAGCAGCCCGACCCAGGGGCTGGGGGCCATATATTTT
>TRBV6-1|TRBD2|-|TRBJ2-3|15
CASTLLADHPDTQYF
TGTGCCAGCACCCTACTAGCGGACCATCCAGATACGCAGTATTTT
>TRBV6-1|-|-|TRBJ2-7|13
CASSFGQPYEQYF
TGTGCCAGCAGTTTCGGACAGCCCTACGAGCAGTACTTC
>TRBV7-6|TRBD1|once|TRBJ2-5|15
CASSSRQGGRETQYF
TGTGCCAGCAGCTCGAGACAGGGTGGCCGGGAGACCCAGTACTTC
>TRBV5-1|TRBD1|-|TRBJ1-2|18
CASSSGDRVQKGGYGYTF
TGCGCCAGCAGCTCCGGCGACAGGGTACAAAAGGGGGGCTATGGCTACACCTTC
>TRBV25-1|-|-|TRBJ1-2|14
CARRVRESDYGYTF
TGTGCCAGGAGGGTTCGGGAGTCCGACTATGGCTACACCTTC